The 12 T cell receptor beta chains listed next were all sequenced from one sample in a study of blood T cell repertoires in COVID-19. Profiling relied on immunoSEQ multiplex PCR, and the TCRdb table lists in-frame clones only, not all of them. The sample comprises about 200,000 clones, almost 90% of which are singletons, and roughly 1.6% rests with the top ten. The material sequenced was peripheral blood. These receptors were collected from a young man with active or convalescent COVID-19.

The V call is TRBV5-4, the J call TRBJ2-3; TRBD2 matches 7 bases. Germline V gene data show CDR1 as SGHNT and CDR2 as YYREEE (reference sequence). V gave up 3 bases and J gave up 3 bases; unmatched junction bases: 13. The CDR3 has 17 residues. DNA of the CDR3: TGTGCCAGCAGCTCCCCTCTGGCGGGAGTGGGTACAGATACGCAGTATTTT. Translation: CASSSPLAGVGTDTQYF.

The chain has TRBV19 and TRBJ1-4; possible D gene TRBD1, 6 bases. Germline CDR1 and CDR2: LNHDA and SQIVND (reference sequence). This CDR3 comprises 15 residues. V lost 5 bases, J lost 5 bases, and 15 bases lay in between. DNA for the CDR3: TGTGCCAGTAGTCCCTACAGGGTGGAGAATGAAAAACTGTTTTTT. As protein: CASSPYRVENEKLFF.

The chain carries TRBV7-2 and TRBJ2-3, with TRBD1 matching 9 bases. Trimming at V came to 5 bases and at J to 4 bases, leaving 4 bases not matched to a gene. In germline, CDR1 is SGHTA, CDR2 FQGNSA. CDR3 size: 14 residues. CDR3 loop: CASSPDRGPDTQYF. CDR3 in DNA: TGTGCCAGCAGCCCGGACAGGGGCCCAGATACGCAGTATTTT. Based on the CDR3 plus reference TRBV7-2 and TRBJ2-3, the full variable domain is GAGVSQSPSNKVTEKGKDVELRCDPISGHTALYWYRQSLGQGLEFLIYFQGNSAPDKSGLPSDRFSAERTGGSVSTLTIQRTQQEDSAVYLCASSPDRGPDTQYFGPGTRLTVL.

This chain uses TRBV4-1 with TRBJ2-2; the D gene is possibly TRBD2 (6 bases). Germline lookup yields CDR1 MGHRA and CDR2 YSYEKL. With 0 bases removed from V and 4 bases from J, the gap between germline ends came to 15 bases. The CDR3 has 17 residues. The CDR3 region is CASSQEAPAGGTGELFF. The CDR3 DNA follows: TGCGCCAGCAGCCAAGAGGCCCCGGCCGGGGGCACCGGGGAGCTGTTTTTT.

This clone was recorded once. The V gene is TRBV5-6, the J gene TRBJ2-7; 8 nucleotides line up with TRBD2. Germline lookup yields CDR1 SGHDT and CDR2 YYEEEE. CDR3 length: 16 residues. V lost 0 bases to trimming and J lost 7 bases; unmatched junction nucleotides: 12. CDR3 sequence: CASSLDYGTSESEQYF. The CDR3 DNA sequence: TGTGCCAGCAGCTTGGATTACGGGACTAGTGAGTCGGAGCAGTACTTC.

The CDR3 loop reads CASSPLGGVNYGYTF. The CDR3 region has the DNA TGCGCCAGCAGCCCCCTGGGGGGTGTTAACTATGGCTACACCTTC. The chain carries TRBV4-1 and TRBJ1-2, with D possibly matching TRBD1 (5 bases). The CDR3 loop spans 15 amino acids. Trimming removed 4 bases from V and 1 base from J, with 13 bases in between. Germline loops: CDR1 MGHRA, CDR2 YSYEKL.

The gene calls are TRBV7-8 and TRBJ1-5, with unresolved D. This CDR3 has 15 amino acids. V dropped 7 bases and J dropped 2 bases, with 15 bases sitting between them. In germline, CDR1 is SGHVS, CDR2 FQNEAQ. This CDR3 reads CASTGRSGGNQPQHF. Written as DNA, the CDR3 is TGTGCCAGCACCGGAAGGAGTGGCGGCAATCAGCCCCAGCATTTT.

The rearrangement uses TRBV27 and TRBJ1-6; 8 nucleotides align to TRBD1. The junction had 3 bases not matched to a gene; V was cut back by 5 bases and J by 3 bases. Germline assignment: CDR1 MNHEY and CDR2 SMNVEV (reference sequence). This CDR3 has 15 residues. Written as DNA, the CDR3 is TGTGCCAGCAGTCCCGGGACAGGCTATAATTCACCCCTCCACTTT. Encoded protein: CASSPGTGYNSPLHF.

The chain joins TRBV7-6 to TRBJ1-1, with a tentative D call TRBD1 (5 bases). Trimming took off 1 base at V and 5 bases at J, with 11 bases between the two ends. This CDR3 region has 14 residues. Germline V lookup: CDR1 SGHVS, CDR2 FNYEAQ. The CDR3, as DNA: TGTGCCAGCAGCTTAGATCCTCGGGGGACTGAAGCTTTCTTT. Amino acid sequence: CASSLDPRGTEAFF.

This clone was observed a single time. The rearrangement uses TRBV18 and TRBJ1-4, with 7 bases lining up with TRBD1. The germline gives CDR1 KGHSH, CDR2 LQKENI. V was pared by 4 bases and J by 0 bases, with 5 bases of the junction left unmatched. The CDR3 sequence is 16 residues long. The CDR3 protein is CASSLDRRATNEKLFF. Here the CDR3 DNA reads TGTGCCAGCTCACTGGACAGGAGAGCAACTAATGAAAAACTGTTTTTT. Filled out from reference TRBV18 and TRBJ1-4, the complete variable domain reads NAGVMQNPRHLVRRRGQEARLRCSPMKGHSHVYWYRQLPEEGLKFMVYLQKENIIDESGMPKERFSAEFPKEGPSILRIQQVVRGDSAAYFCASSLDRRATNEKLFFGSGTQLSVL.

The chain links TRBV12-5 to TRBJ1-4, with 11 bases that match TRBD1. V lost 5 bases and J lost 4; bases outside the gene matches: 6. Germline CDR1 is LGHNT and CDR2 is FRNRAP. This CDR3 has 16 amino acids. The CDR3 nucleotides read TGTGCTAGTGGTCTAACGGACAGGGGGCTTAATGAAAAACTGTTTTTT. Protein product: CASGLTDRGLNEKLFF.

The chain carries TRBV7-8 and TRBJ1-2; D gene uncertain. This CDR3 has 13 residues. Germline CDR1 reads SGHVS; CDR2 reads FQNEAQ. V was trimmed by 5 bases and J by 0 bases, leaving 7 bases between them. The CDR3 region has the DNA TGTGCCAGCAGCCAGAGGGCTAACTATGGCTACACCTTC. It encodes CASSQRANYGYTF.